Listed below are T cell receptor beta chains from one sample, sequenced in a study of blood T cell repertoires in COVID-19. Sequencing used immunoSEQ multiplex PCR; TCRdb keeps in-frame clones, though not all of them. The sample yields roughly 200,000 clones, 85% seen once. Source material: PBMCs or T cells enriched from blood (not recorded which). Receptor source: a middle-aged man who had recovered from COVID-19. CDR3s include the opening cysteine and the closing phenylalanine or tryptophan. D genes are given only for firm matches. Size tells how often a clone was seen (once, few, many) or the class of an expanded clone, and some rows leave it out.

TRBJ2-5 TRBV19 once TRBD1 TGTGCCAGTAGCCCCACAGGGGTGGAGACCCAGTACTTC CASSPTGVETQYF
TRBJ2-7 TRBV6-6 - - TGTGCCAGCAGTTACGACCCGAATCAGGGTAGATACTTC CASSYDPNQGRYF
TRBJ2-6 TRBV12-5 - - TGTGCTAGTGGTTTGGGACTGACCTCTGGGGCCAACGTCCTGACTTTC CASGLGLTSGANVLTF
TRBJ1-1 TRBV29-1 - - TGCAGCGTTGAAAGCCAAGCGAACACTGAAGCTTTCTTT CSVESQANTEAFF
TRBJ1-5 TRBV7-8 - TRBD1 TGTGCCAGCAGCTTTCGGCGGACAGGGGGCAATCAGCCCCAGCATTTT CASSFRRTGGNQPQHF
TRBJ1-1 TRBV5-8 - - TGTGCCAGCAGCCTGTATCAGGGTGACACTGAAGCTTTCTTT CASSLYQGDTEAFF
TRBJ2-2 TRBV23-1 - - TGCGCCAGCATCACAGGGACGGGAAGTACGAACACCGGGGAGCTGTTTTTT CASITGTGSTNTGELFF
TRBJ2-1 TRBV4-1 - TRBD1 TGCGCCAGCAGCCAAGCGCACAGGGGGTTCGAGAATGAGCAGTTCTTC CASSQAHRGFENEQFF
TRBJ2-7 TRBV30 - - TGTGCCTGGAGTGTACAACAAACCTACGAGCAGTACTTC CAWSVQQTYEQYF
TRBJ2-2 TRBV4-3 - - TGCGCCAGCAGCCAATTCGGCACCGGGGAGCTGTTTTTT CASSQFGTGELFF
TRBJ1-1 TRBV4-3 - - TGCGCCAGCAGCCACCGTGCATTGACAGGTACGGGGAACACTGAAGCTTTCTTT CASSHRALTGTGNTEAFF
TRBJ1-1 TRBV19 - TRBD1 TGTGCCAGTAGTAACCGACAGGGCCTGAACACTGAAGCTTTCTTT CASSNRQGLNTEAFF
TRBJ2-2 TRBV21-1 few - TGTGCCAGCAGAGACAAGTCCGGGGAGCTGTTTTTT CASRDKSGELFF
TRBJ2-4 TRBV4-1 - - TGCGCCAGCAGCCAAGAACTAGGAACAGTCACAAGTAACATTCAGTACTTC CASSQELGTVTSNIQYF
TRBJ1-1 TRBV7-9 - TRBD1 TGTGCCAGCAGCGCCCGGACAGGGGGCTTATACACTGAAGCTTTCTTT CASSARTGGLYTEAFF
TRBJ1-5 TRBV6-5 - TRBD1 TGTGCCAGCAGTTATCGGACAGGGGAACAGCCCCAGCATTTT CASSYRTGEQPQHF
TRBJ2-7 TRBV5-1 - - TGCGCCAGCAGCTTGGACTCGCGATACGAGCAGTACTTC CASSLDSRYEQYF
TRBJ2-1 TRBV24-1 - - TGTGCCACCAGTGATTCCGGGGAAAGGTACCCCAATGAGCAGTTCTTC CATSDSGERYPNEQFF
TRBJ2-3 TRBV18 - TRBD2 TGTGCCAGCTCACCTTATGCGGGAGGTTCAGATACGCAGTATTTT CASSPYAGGSDTQYF
TRBJ2-7 TRBV13 - TRBD1 TGTGCCAGCAGCGGAGGCCAGGGGGCTTTGGACGAGCAGTACTTC CASSGGQGALDEQYF
TRBJ1-6 TRBV19 - - TGTGCCAGTAGTATAAGTATTGGAGACAGTTCTAATTCACCCCTCCACTTT CASSISIGDSSNSPLHF
TRBJ1-6 TRBV19 - - TGTGCCAGTAGCGAAATCGACAGGCCTGGACCCCTCCACTTT CASSEIDRPGPLHF
TRBJ2-1 TRBV13 - TRBD1 TGTGCCAGCAGCTTCGAGGACAGGAGAGGGTACAGTGAGCAGTTCTTC CASSFEDRRGYSEQFF
TRBJ2-3 TRBV5-6 - - TGTGCCAGCAGCTCGTACTTCGACAGAACCACAGATACGCAGTATTTT CASSSYFDRTTDTQYF
TRBJ2-2 TRBV19 - - TGTGCCAGTAGCGCTACCTACTCCGGCACCGGGGAGCTGTTTTTT CASSATYSGTGELFF
TRBJ2-7 TRBV7-3 few TRBD1 TGTGCCAGCAGCCCAGGGACAGGAGGCGAGCAGTACTTC CASSPGTGGEQYF
TRBJ1-1 TRBV20-1 - - TGCATGGGCAGCATGAACACTGAAGCTTTCTTT CMGSMNTEAFF
TRBJ1-5 TRBV18 - TRBD1 TGTGCCAGCTCCCCGGGACAGGGCATGATTCAGCCCCAGCATTTT CASSPGQGMIQPQHF
TRBJ1-5 TRBV7-8 - - TGTGCCAGCAGCCTGAAGGGGTTCGGCAATCAGCCCCAGCATTTT CASSLKGFGNQPQHF
TRBJ1-5 TRBV3-1/TRBV3-2 - - TGTGCCAGCAGCCTTGTCTCGGGGGGACCCAATCAGCCCCAGCATTTT CASSLVSGGPNQPQHF
TRBJ2-7 TRBV18 - - TGTGCCAGCTCACCAGGACAAACCTACGAGCAGTACTTC CASSPGQTYEQYF
TRBJ1-4 TRBV7-9 - - TGTGCCAGCAGCTCTCGGGGGGCAGGAACCTCAACTAATGAAAAACTGTTTTTT CASSSRGAGTSTNEKLFF
TRBJ1-1 TRBV29-1 - TRBD1 TGCAGCGTTGAGGACAGGGGGGATCGGAACACTGAAGCTTTCTTT CSVEDRGDRNTEAFF
TRBJ2-2 TRBV10-3 - - TGTGCCATCTACCGGAGCTCCCGCGCGAACACCGGGGAGCTGTTTTTT CAIYRSSRANTGELFF
TRBJ1-6 TRBV27 once TRBD1 TGTGCCAGCAGACCCGGCGGACAGGTGAAATCACCCCTCCACTTT CASRPGGQVKSPLHF
TRBJ1-4 TRBV19 - - TGTGCCAGTAGTATAGATCTAGGGAGAACTAATGAAAAACTGTTTTTT CASSIDLGRTNEKLFF
TRBJ1-2 TRBV5-5 - - TGTGCCAGCAGCCCACCACTTAACTATGGCTACACCTTC CASSPPLNYGYTF
TRBJ1-1 TRBV24-1 few - TGTGCCACCGTAGGGGGAGAGAGCACTGAAGCTTTCTTT CATVGGESTEAFF
TRBJ2-7 TRBV7-3 - - TGTGCCAGCAGCCCCGGGCTAGCATTTGGATCGTACGAGCAGTACTTC CASSPGLAFGSYEQYF
TRBJ1-1 TRBV30 - - TGTGCCTGGGTACGGGGGGGGGCGAGGACTGAAGCTTTCTTT CAWVRGGARTEAFF
TRBJ1-6 TRBV19 - - TGTGCCAGTGGCGACATCCCGAATTCACCCCTCCACTTT CASGDIPNSPLHF
TRBJ1-2 TRBV19 - TRBD1 TGTGCCAGTAGTTCCTTCATGGGACAGGGAATCTATGGCTACACCTTC CASSSFMGQGIYGYTF
TRBJ1-2 TRBV5-3 - - TGTGAAGGTTTAAAAGTTATGGACAGATACTATGGCTACACCTTC CEGLKVMDRYYGYTF
TRBJ1-5 TRBV30 - - TGTGCCTGGAGTGCCAGTGGCAATCAGCCCCAGCATTTT CAWSASGNQPQHF
TRBJ1-1 TRBV21-1 - - TGTGCCAGCAGCTGCGGCGAGGGATTAATCCAACGGGCTTTCTTT CASSCGEGLIQRAFF
TRBJ1-5 TRBV11-2 few - TGTGCCAGCAGCTTTGGGGCTTATAGCAATCAGCCCCAGCATTTT CASSFGAYSNQPQHF
TRBJ2-1 TRBV5-1 - - TGCGCCAGCAGCCCACTACGGGTCAGCTCCTACAATGAGCAGTTCTTC CASSPLRVSSYNEQFF
TRBJ2-4 TRBV11-2 - TRBD1 TGTGCCAGCAGCTTAATTTACGGGACAGGGAACATTCAGTACTTC CASSLIYGTGNIQYF
TRBJ2-1 TRBV29-1 once TRBD1 TGCAGCTTTCCGAACAGGGGAGAAGACAATGAGCAGTTCTTC CSFPNRGEDNEQFF